These 2 T cell receptor beta chains originate from one sample sequenced in a study of blood T cell repertoires in COVID-19. Profiling relied on immunoSEQ multiplex PCR, and the TCRdb table lists in-frame clones only, not all of them. The data show about 44,000 clones, roughly 90% seen once. The sequencing sample was made of peripheral blood. The receptors derive from a woman older than 75 in a cohort sampled during active or convalescent COVID-19.

This chain links TRBV12-3 or TRBV12-4 with TRBJ1-6; D uncertain. This CDR3 spans 13 amino acids. Trimming shortened V by 1 base and J by 9 bases, and 7 bases separated the two germline ends. CDR3 in DNA: TGTGCCAGCAGTTTAGGTCTTGTTTCACCCCTCCACTTT. Its protein product is CASSLGLVSPLHF.

V and J are TRBV9 and TRBJ2-5, with 10 bases matching TRBD2. Germline trimming cut 2 bases from V and 2 bases from J; bases unmatched to any gene: 12. The CDR3 length is 18 residues. CDR1 SGDLS and CDR2 YYNGEE come from the germline V gene. CDR3: CASSVGAGGPSMQETQYF. The CDR3 DNA follows: TGTGCCAGCAGCGTTGGAGCGGGGGGGCCGTCGATGCAAGAGACCCAGTACTTC.